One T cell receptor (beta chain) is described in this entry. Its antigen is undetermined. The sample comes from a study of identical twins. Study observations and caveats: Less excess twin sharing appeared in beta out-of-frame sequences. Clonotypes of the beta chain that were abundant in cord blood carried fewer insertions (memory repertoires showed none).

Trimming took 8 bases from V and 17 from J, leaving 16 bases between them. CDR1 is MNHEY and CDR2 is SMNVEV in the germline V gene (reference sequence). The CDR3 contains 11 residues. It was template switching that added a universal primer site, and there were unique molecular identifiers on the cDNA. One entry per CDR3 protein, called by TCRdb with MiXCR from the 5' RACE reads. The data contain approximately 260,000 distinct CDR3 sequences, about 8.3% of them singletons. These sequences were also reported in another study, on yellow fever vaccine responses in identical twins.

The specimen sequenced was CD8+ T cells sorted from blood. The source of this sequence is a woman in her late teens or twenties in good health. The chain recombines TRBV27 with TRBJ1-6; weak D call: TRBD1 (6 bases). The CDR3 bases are TGTGCCAGCTATGGGGGTGGGACAATCCACTTT. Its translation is CASYGGGTIHF.